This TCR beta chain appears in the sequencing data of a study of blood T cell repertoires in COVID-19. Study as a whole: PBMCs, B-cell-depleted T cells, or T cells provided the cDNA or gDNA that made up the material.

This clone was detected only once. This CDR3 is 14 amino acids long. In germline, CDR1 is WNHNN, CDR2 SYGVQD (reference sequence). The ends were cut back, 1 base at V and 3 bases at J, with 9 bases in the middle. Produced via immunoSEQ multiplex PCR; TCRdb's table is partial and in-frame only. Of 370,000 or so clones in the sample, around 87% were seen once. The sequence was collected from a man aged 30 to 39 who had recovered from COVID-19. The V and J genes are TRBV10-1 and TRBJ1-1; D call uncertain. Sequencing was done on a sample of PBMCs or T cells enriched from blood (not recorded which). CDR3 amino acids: CASSEYGEDTEAFF. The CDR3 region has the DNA TGCGCCAGCAGTGAGTACGGGGAGGACACTGAAGCTTTCTTT.